These 3 T cell receptor beta chains came from one sample sequenced in a study of T cell repertoires in cytomegalovirus infection. TCRdb passed the reads through MiXCR, listing each CDR3 protein once. The repertoire holds fewer than 700,000 distinct CDR3 sequences, with 20% to 25% as singletons. The material sequenced was CD8+ T cells from PBMCs. These receptors all stem from a human donor in good health (CMV status not recorded). Some clones in this sample may be carry-over from other donors' samples.

The chain recombines TRBV7-8 with TRBJ2-2; tentative D call: TRBD2 (5 bases). The V gene's germline CDR1 is SGHVS and CDR2 FQNEAQ. The V end was cut by 1 base, the J end by 0 bases, with 12 bases between. The CDR3 contains 17 residues. CDR3 loop: CASSLVGVVANTGELFF. The CDR3 DNA reads as TGTGCCAGCAGCTTAGTCGGGGTGGTCGCGAACACCGGGGAGCTGTTTTTT.

This clonotype appeared many times. The J gene is TRBJ2-1, the V gene TRBV7-6; 8 bases line up with TRBD2. The ends lost 4 bases at V and 7 bases at J; junction bases unmatched: 9. CDR1 and CDR2 from the germline V gene are SGHVS and FNYEAQ. The CDR3 is made up of 15 amino acids. This CDR3 reads CASSSRTSQKNEQFF. In DNA form, the CDR3 reads TGTGCCAGCAGCTCACGGACTAGCCAAAAGAATGAGCAGTTCTTC.

This clonotype was recorded a few times. V is TRBV11-3 and J is TRBJ2-3; D perhaps matches TRBD2 (5 bases). The CDR3 sequence is 13 residues long. V lost 6 bases and J 6 bases, leaving 13 bases between the germline ends. Germline V gives CDR1 SGHNT, CDR2 YENEEA. This CDR3 reads CASRNRTGDTQYF. DNA of the CDR3: TGTGCCAGCAGAAACCGGACGGGGGATACGCAGTATTTT.